These T cell receptor beta chains were read from a single sample in a study of T-cell memory formation after mild COVID-19. TCRdb fed the 5' RACE reads into MiXCR, producing one record per CDR3 protein. The repertoire consists of about 470,000 distinct CDR3 sequences, with around a quarter occurring once and the leading ten covering approximately 13%. Source material: PBMCs or a T cell subset sorted from them (not recorded which). The receptors derive from an adult woman who had mild COVID-19 (a few samples of this study predate the infection). Cell type and time point are not known. CDR3s include the opening cysteine and the closing phenylalanine or tryptophan. The order of the fields is J gene, D gene, V gene, clone size, CDR3 DNA, CDR3 protein. A D gene is named only where the DNA matches it firmly. A clone size is listed for some rows: how often the clone was seen (once, few, many), or a class if it is expanded.

TRBJ2-7 . TRBV5-5 . TGTGCCAGCAGCAAGACCCGAACCTACGAGCAGTACTTC CASSKTRTYEQYF
TRBJ2-3 TRBD2 TRBV7-2 . TGTGCCAGCAGCTGGGCTAGCGGAGGGACAGATACGCAGTATTTT CASSWASGGTDTQYF
TRBJ1-5 . TRBV19 many TGTGCCAGTAGCCCCGCCAGTATTGGCAATCAGCCCCAGCATTTT CASSPASIGNQPQHF
TRBJ2-3 . TRBV2 few TGTGCCACCAAGCGGAACACAGATACGCAGTATTTT CATKRNTDTQYF
TRBJ1-1 . TRBV12-5 . TGTGCTAGTGGTTCAGGGACATTTCCCGAAGCTTTCTTT CASGSGTFPEAFF
TRBJ1-2 . TRBV5-4 . TGTGCCAGCAGCTTGGACATAGGGGGCTATGGCTACACCTTC CASSLDIGGYGYTF
TRBJ1-1 . TRBV27 . TGTGCCAGCAGTTTCCTTGGACAGTGGGATAACACTGAAGCTTTCTTT CASSFLGQWDNTEAFF
TRBJ2-1 TRBD2 TRBV5-1 few TGCGCCAGCAAGCGGGGGGTCAATGAGCAGTTCTTC CASKRGVNEQFF
TRBJ1-1 TRBD1 TRBV15 few TGTGCCACCAGCAGAGGAGTCCAGGGGGCCTTGAACACTGAAGCTTTCTTT CATSRGVQGALNTEAFF
TRBJ2-2 . TRBV2 . TGTGCCAGCAGTGGAAGTTACGGGGAGCTGTTTTTT CASSGSYGELFF
TRBJ2-1 . TRBV4-2 many TGTGCCAGCAGCCAGCCGATCTTTCAGAGCTCCTACAATGAGCAGTTCTTC CASSQPIFQSSYNEQFF
TRBJ2-7 TRBD1 TRBV7-9 few TGTGCCAGCAGCTCCTCCGCCGGGGGACAGGGGGGGCGCGAGCAGTACTTC CASSSSAGGQGGREQYF
TRBJ1-1 . TRBV6-1 few TGTGCCAGCAGTGAGTCAGGGAAGGACACTGAAGCTTTCTTT CASSESGKDTEAFF
TRBJ2-7 TRBD2 TRBV16 . TGTGCCAGCAGCCAAAATAGAGCGGGAGGTCAGTACTTC CASSQNRAGGQYF
TRBJ2-7 TRBD1 TRBV5-5 few TGTGCCAGCAGGAAACCGGGACAGGGGTCCGAGCAGTACTTC CASRKPGQGSEQYF
TRBJ2-7 . TRBV20-1 . TGCAGTGCTAGAGATTTAGCCCTGGAGCAGTACTTC CSARDLALEQYF
TRBJ1-3 . TRBV7-8 few TGTGCCAGCAGCTCGGGGGCCCCCTCTGGAAACACCATATATTTT CASSSGAPSGNTIYF
TRBJ1-4 TRBD1 TRBV10-3 few TGTGCCATCAGTGAGTCGACAGGGCCAAATGAAAAACTGTTTTTT CAISESTGPNEKLFF
TRBJ1-5 . TRBV7-9 few TGTGCCAGCAGCCCCGCTAGGGGATTTGATAGCAATCAGCCCCAGCATTTT CASSPARGFDSNQPQHF
TRBJ2-2 . TRBV4-1 . TGCGCCAGCAGCCAAGCTGTTCTCACCGGGGAGCTGTTTTTT CASSQAVLTGELFF
TRBJ2-3 TRBD2 TRBV5-1 few TGCGCCAGCAGCTTGGTAGCGGGGGTAACAGATACGCAGTATTTT CASSLVAGVTDTQYF
TRBJ2-6 TRBD1 TRBV4-2 few TGTGCCAGCAGCCAAGATATTAACAGGGGGAGAACGACTGGGGCCAACGTCCTGACTTTC CASSQDINRGRTTGANVLTF
TRBJ1-4 . TRBV29-1 . TGCAGCGTTGCCGGGGACCTAAATGAAAAACTGTTTTTT CSVAGDLNEKLFF
TRBJ1-3 . TRBV12-3/TRBV12-4 . TGTGCCAGTACAACTGCCTCTGGAAACACCATATATTTT CASTTASGNTIYF